The clone carrying this T cell receptor (beta chain) was counted a single time. Antigen unknown. This sample stems from a study of T cells in Graves' hyperthyroidism and ophthalmopathy. V lost 4 bases, J lost 5 bases, and 17 bases lay in between. Germline V gene sequence: CDR1 SGDLS, CDR2 YYNGEE. The CDR3 has 15 amino acids. General study results and limits: Among thyroid clonotypes expanded above 0.001, most also appeared in blood.

Patients affected by ophthalmopathy presented a Clinical Activity Score of at least 3, a NOSPECS grade of at least 4, and disease duration below 3 months. The study based diagnoses on clinical symptoms, serum thyroxine and TRAb, thyroid ultrasound and orbital computed tomography. Amplified TCR beta CDR3 regions derived from RNA transcripts. First-round RT-PCR with HTBI primers amplified the TCR CDR3 region. TCRdb reprocessed the multiplex PCR reads with MiXCR, giving one entry per CDR3 protein. Here the sample spans about 250,000 distinct CDR3 sequences, roughly 22% being singletons. The rearrangement joins TRBV9 to TRBJ2-3; D is ambiguous. Sequenced material: blood. This clonotype was obtained from a man aged 25-45 years with Graves' ophthalmopathy. The DNA for the CDR3 is TGTGCCAGCAGCCGGAAAGTATGTGTCGGAGATACGCAGTATTTT. Protein: CASSRKVCVGDTQYF.